A selection of T cell receptor beta chains follows, all from one sample in a study of T cells in Graves' hyperthyroidism and ophthalmopathy. TCRdb analysed the multiplex PCR reads with MiXCR anew, one entry per CDR3 protein. The sample holds around 420,000 distinct CDR3 sequences, roughly 13% seen once. Sequencing input: blood. Receptor source: a woman between 18 and 30 years old with Graves' hyperthyroidism. Both conserved end residues are trimmed from each CDR3. A D gene is named only where the DNA matches it firmly. Clone sizes are given selectively: once, few, many, or a class where the clone is expanded.

d_gene: -; v_gene: TRBV28; abundance: many; j_gene: TRBJ2-3; CDR3aa: ASSWTDKVPDTQY
d_gene: -; v_gene: TRBV28; abundance: many; j_gene: TRBJ2-5; CDR3aa: ASSLGRNFQETQY
d_gene: TRBD1; v_gene: TRBV7-2; abundance: -; j_gene: TRBJ2-7; CDR3aa: ASGPVRDRPREQY
d_gene: -; v_gene: TRBV6-5; abundance: -; j_gene: TRBJ2-1; CDR3aa: ASSYSRDFNEQF
d_gene: -; v_gene: TRBV28; abundance: many; j_gene: TRBJ2-7; CDR3aa: ASKGIGWYEQY
d_gene: -; v_gene: TRBV29-1; abundance: -; j_gene: TRBJ2-4; CDR3aa: SAGTLAKNIQY
d_gene: -; v_gene: TRBV11-3; abundance: -; j_gene: TRBJ2-2; CDR3aa: ASSQSSVHEQYFGPGTGELF
d_gene: -; v_gene: TRBV18; abundance: many; j_gene: TRBJ1-4; CDR3aa: ASSPKAWTEEKLF
d_gene: TRBD1; v_gene: TRBV27; abundance: many; j_gene: TRBJ1-2; CDR3aa: ASSPRQGLDYGYT
d_gene: -; v_gene: TRBV11-2; abundance: many; j_gene: TRBJ1-1; CDR3aa: ASSATGPRNTEAF
d_gene: -; v_gene: TRBV4-1; abundance: many; j_gene: TRBJ2-7; CDR3aa: ASSQVDLVAWGEQY
d_gene: TRBD1; v_gene: TRBV5-1; abundance: many; j_gene: TRBJ1-4; CDR3aa: ASSKGTGGASEKLF
d_gene: TRBD1; v_gene: TRBV27; abundance: -; j_gene: TRBJ1-6; CDR3aa: ASSLNPGQGSNSPLH
d_gene: -; v_gene: TRBV7-2; abundance: many; j_gene: TRBJ2-1; CDR3aa: ASSLAGREQF
d_gene: -; v_gene: TRBV6-5; abundance: -; j_gene: TRBJ2-1; CDR3aa: ASSYVGRLYNEQF
d_gene: -; v_gene: TRBV20-1; abundance: many; j_gene: TRBJ2-1; CDR3aa: SGGVYEQF
d_gene: TRBD1; v_gene: TRBV5-5; abundance: many; j_gene: TRBJ1-1; CDR3aa: ASSRTGGFNTEAF
d_gene: -; v_gene: TRBV28; abundance: many; j_gene: TRBJ2-7; CDR3aa: ASTQTANYEQY
d_gene: -; v_gene: TRBV7-7; abundance: many; j_gene: TRBJ2-2; CDR3aa: ASSPGSGAGELF
d_gene: TRBD2; v_gene: TRBV6-1; abundance: -; j_gene: TRBJ2-3; CDR3aa: ASMSGGGASDTQY
d_gene: TRBD1; v_gene: TRBV7-2; abundance: many; j_gene: TRBJ1-1; CDR3aa: ASSFLDRDTEAF
d_gene: TRBD1; v_gene: TRBV2; abundance: many; j_gene: TRBJ1-2; CDR3aa: ASPGQALGYT
d_gene: -; v_gene: TRBV6-1; abundance: -; j_gene: TRBJ1-5; CDR3aa: ASRTFSNQPQH
d_gene: -; v_gene: TRBV6-2/TRBV6-3; abundance: -; j_gene: TRBJ2-1; CDR3aa: ASSYLSYNEQF
d_gene: -; v_gene: TRBV7-8; abundance: many; j_gene: TRBJ1-2; CDR3aa: ASSLAEHINYGYT
d_gene: -; v_gene: TRBV27; abundance: many; j_gene: TRBJ1-2; CDR3aa: ASSPLGGDYGYT
d_gene: -; v_gene: TRBV19; abundance: -; j_gene: TRBJ1-6; CDR3aa: ASSTGREFNSPLH
d_gene: TRBD1; v_gene: TRBV20-1; abundance: many; j_gene: TRBJ2-7; CDR3aa: SAPGTGGYEQY
d_gene: -; v_gene: TRBV19; abundance: -; j_gene: TRBJ1-2; CDR3aa: ASSMQHGVPIRGCT
d_gene: -; v_gene: TRBV29-1; abundance: -; j_gene: TRBJ2-5; CDR3aa: SVEADGGRGETQY
d_gene: -; v_gene: TRBV5-6; abundance: few; j_gene: TRBJ1-6; CDR3aa: ASSFRVRGSPLH
d_gene: -; v_gene: TRBV6-2/TRBV6-3; abundance: -; j_gene: TRBJ1-1; CDR3aa: ASSRPRGGTEAF
d_gene: -; v_gene: TRBV25-1; abundance: -; j_gene: TRBJ2-7; CDR3aa: ATRGAGERYEQY
d_gene: TRBD1; v_gene: TRBV6-6; abundance: many; j_gene: TRBJ2-5; CDR3aa: ASSYFRDRGQETQY
d_gene: -; v_gene: TRBV27; abundance: many; j_gene: TRBJ1-5; CDR3aa: ASRFRGLGPQH
d_gene: TRBD2; v_gene: TRBV5-1; abundance: -; j_gene: TRBJ2-7; CDR3aa: ASSMFPLAANVPSYEQY
d_gene: -; v_gene: TRBV6-9; abundance: -; j_gene: TRBJ1-1; CDR3aa: ASSYGVSTEAF
d_gene: TRBD1; v_gene: TRBV13; abundance: -; j_gene: TRBJ2-4; CDR3aa: ASSLRQGSDIQY
d_gene: -; v_gene: TRBV28; abundance: many; j_gene: TRBJ2-7; CDR3aa: ASSDIKGIAYEQY
d_gene: -; v_gene: TRBV7-2; abundance: -; j_gene: TRBJ1-6; CDR3aa: ASSLDGGTYNSPLH
d_gene: TRBD1; v_gene: TRBV7-9; abundance: many; j_gene: TRBJ2-5; CDR3aa: ASSSKGTGVRETQY
d_gene: -; v_gene: TRBV20-1; abundance: many; j_gene: TRBJ1-1; CDR3aa: SATGDTEAF
d_gene: -; v_gene: TRBV10-3; abundance: many; j_gene: TRBJ2-6; CDR3aa: AISESQGTLGAGANVLT
d_gene: -; v_gene: TRBV5-1; abundance: -; j_gene: TRBJ2-7; CDR3aa: ASSLDPSSYGQY
d_gene: -; v_gene: TRBV11-2; abundance: many; j_gene: TRBJ2-2; CDR3aa: ASRGNTGELF
d_gene: -; v_gene: TRBV12-5; abundance: many; j_gene: TRBJ1-5; CDR3aa: ASGLVLSGQGDQPQH
d_gene: -; v_gene: TRBV7-9; abundance: -; j_gene: TRBJ2-7; CDR3aa: ASSPYGTDEQY
d_gene: -; v_gene: TRBV28; abundance: few; j_gene: TRBJ2-1; CDR3aa: ASSQSMEQF
d_gene: TRBD2; v_gene: TRBV7-3; abundance: many; j_gene: TRBJ2-1; CDR3aa: ASSRDGGTTYNEQF
d_gene: -; v_gene: TRBV27; abundance: many; j_gene: TRBJ1-1; CDR3aa: ASSPLGGGEGYTEAF
d_gene: TRBD2; v_gene: TRBV20-1; abundance: -; j_gene: TRBJ2-7; CDR3aa: SARGPGGSPSQY
d_gene: -; v_gene: TRBV12-3/TRBV12-4; abundance: many; j_gene: TRBJ1-5; CDR3aa: ASSLGPGRDQPQH
d_gene: TRBD2; v_gene: TRBV5-1; abundance: few; j_gene: TRBJ2-3; CDR3aa: ASSVQFSAGGLTDTQY
d_gene: -; v_gene: TRBV7-2; abundance: many; j_gene: TRBJ2-7; CDR3aa: ASSLDSWEQY
d_gene: -; v_gene: TRBV4-1; abundance: few; j_gene: TRBJ1-3; CDR3aa: ASSQDAPLQGTFSGNTIY